Listed below are T cell receptor beta chains from one sample, sequenced in a study of cytomegalovirus exposure and HLA in healthy donors. Only in-frame clones appear in the TCRdb table, and some are missing; sequencing was by immunoSEQ multiplex PCR. This table has some 84,000 clones, approximately 91% appearing once. The sample consisted of PBMCs. The receptors here all came from a young man in good health and CMV-seronegative. Each CDR3 is given with its conserved first and last residue. D genes are given only for firm matches. Rows give clone size only sometimes, using once, few, many, or a class for an expanded clone.

size: NA
J: TRBJ2-5
V: TRBV7-6
D: TRBD1
DNA: TGTGCCAGCAGCTTTGGGACAGTCGAAGAGACCCAGTACTTC
CDR3: CASSFGTVEETQYF

size: NA
J: TRBJ2-7
V: TRBV7-2
D: TRBD2
DNA: TGTGCCAGCAGGACTAGCGGGGGACCTTACGAGCAGTACTTC
CDR3: CASRTSGGPYEQYF

size: NA
J: TRBJ1-4
V: TRBV28
D: TRBD1
DNA: TGTGCCAGCGAACTGTCGGGACAGGGAATCGAAAAACTGTTTTTT
CDR3: CASELSGQGIEKLFF

size: NA
J: TRBJ1-4
V: TRBV28
D: NA
DNA: TGTGCCAGCAGTTTTTTGTCTGGCGGTGAAAAACTGTTTTTT
CDR3: CASSFLSGGEKLFF

size: NA
J: TRBJ2-2
V: TRBV15
D: NA
DNA: TGTGCCACCAGCAGAGTTTGGCAGGGAGGCACCGGGGAGCTGTTTTTT
CDR3: CATSRVWQGGTGELFF

size: NA
J: TRBJ2-1
V: TRBV5-1
D: TRBD2
DNA: TGCGCCAGCAGCTTGGGGGACAGACTAGCGGGTTACAATGAGCAGTTCTTC
CDR3: CASSLGDRLAGYNEQFF

size: NA
J: TRBJ2-3
V: TRBV18
D: NA
DNA: TGTGCCAGCTCCCCTACGGAGTCGCAGTATTTT
CDR3: CASSPTESQYF

size: NA
J: TRBJ1-5
V: TRBV29-1
D: NA
DNA: TGCAGCGTTTCAGGGGACAATCAGCCCCAGCATTTT
CDR3: CSVSGDNQPQHF

size: NA
J: TRBJ2-1
V: TRBV6-6
D: TRBD2
DNA: TGTGCCAGCAGAAACCCGGGGGGGGTTCGGAATGAGCAGTTCTTC
CDR3: CASRNPGGVRNEQFF

size: NA
J: TRBJ2-2
V: TRBV5-4
D: NA
DNA: TGTGCCAGCAGCCGCAAGACAGCCCCCCTAGGGGAGCTGTTTTTT
CDR3: CASSRKTAPLGELFF

size: NA
J: TRBJ2-5
V: TRBV19
D: NA
DNA: TGTGCCAGTGGCGGGAAACTAGTCCAAGAGACCCAGTACTTC
CDR3: CASGGKLVQETQYF

size: few
J: TRBJ2-7
V: TRBV6-5
D: NA
DNA: TGTGCCAGCAGCCCTGAACGGGTGGGTGAGCAGTACTTC
CDR3: CASSPERVGEQYF

size: NA
J: TRBJ1-3
V: TRBV5-5
D: NA
DNA: TGTGCCAGCAGCTCCCCGGGACACCAGGATGGAAACACCATATATTTT
CDR3: CASSSPGHQDGNTIYF

size: NA
J: TRBJ2-7
V: TRBV9
D: NA
DNA: TGTGCCAGCAGCGTAGACTCACAGTTCTACGAGCAGTACTTC
CDR3: CASSVDSQFYEQYF

size: NA
J: TRBJ2-3
V: TRBV27
D: TRBD1
DNA: TGTGCCAGCAGCCCCCGCCGGACCTCTGGACAGGGCACAGATACGCAGTATTTT
CDR3: CASSPRRTSGQGTDTQYF

size: NA
J: TRBJ2-2
V: TRBV4-1
D: NA
DNA: TGCGCCAGCAGCCCAGGGGCAGGGGAGCTGTTTTTT
CDR3: CASSPGAGELFF

size: NA
J: TRBJ2-7
V: TRBV9
D: TRBD2
DNA: TGTGCCAGCAGCGTGAGGGCTAGCGGGAGTTACGAGCAGTACTTC
CDR3: CASSVRASGSYEQYF

size: once
J: TRBJ2-7
V: TRBV11-2
D: TRBD2
DNA: TGTGCCAGCACCAAGACTAGCGGAGGGTCCTACGAGCAGTACTTC
CDR3: CASTKTSGGSYEQYF

size: NA
J: TRBJ2-7
V: TRBV4-1
D: NA
DNA: TGCGCCAGCAGCCAGGGGGCAGGGCTAGACGGCTACGAGCAGTACTTC
CDR3: CASSQGAGLDGYEQYF

size: NA
J: TRBJ1-1
V: TRBV4-2
D: NA
DNA: TGTGCCAGCAGCCAAGAAGGGAGGGGGGCGTTAGAAGCTTTCTTT
CDR3: CASSQEGRGALEAFF

size: NA
J: TRBJ2-4
V: TRBV6-1
D: TRBD1
DNA: TGTGCCAGCAGTGGTTTCCGGGACAGGGGTCAACAGTACTTC
CDR3: CASSGFRDRGQQYF

size: NA
J: TRBJ1-1
V: TRBV19
D: TRBD1
DNA: TGTGCCAGTAGTATAGTTTCAAGGGGGCTAATCACTGAAGCTTTCTTT
CDR3: CASSIVSRGLITEAFF

size: once
J: TRBJ2-3
V: TRBV10-3
D: NA
DNA: TGTGCCATCAGTGAGTCCCCCCGGTTTGGGCAGGGCACAGATACGCAGTATTTT
CDR3: CAISESPRFGQGTDTQYF

size: NA
J: TRBJ2-1
V: TRBV27
D: NA
DNA: TGTGCCAGCAGCAGCCGGGGGTACGGAATGTATGAGCAGTTCTTC
CDR3: CASSSRGYGMYEQFF

size: NA
J: TRBJ2-2
V: TRBV9
D: TRBD1
DNA: TGTGCCAGCAGCGGACAGGGTCTATCGGGCACCGGGGAGCTGTTTTTT
CDR3: CASSGQGLSGTGELFF

size: NA
J: TRBJ2-7
V: TRBV28
D: TRBD2
DNA: TGTGCCAGCAAGGTCAGGGAGGGAGACGAGCAGTACTTC
CDR3: CASKVREGDEQYF

size: NA
J: TRBJ2-7
V: TRBV28
D: NA
DNA: TGTGCCAGCAGTTTAATCCGCAGGGGAGACGAGCAGTACTTC
CDR3: CASSLIRRGDEQYF

size: few
J: TRBJ2-1
V: TRBV4-2
D: TRBD1
DNA: TGTGCCAGCAGCCCACAGACAGGGGGGGCCGGGAATGAGCAGTTCTTC
CDR3: CASSPQTGGAGNEQFF

size: NA
J: TRBJ2-5
V: TRBV2
D: TRBD2
DNA: TGTGCCAGCAAAGGACTAGCGGGGCTCGGGGAGACCCAGTACTTC
CDR3: CASKGLAGLGETQYF

size: NA
J: TRBJ2-1
V: TRBV5-1
D: TRBD2
DNA: TGCGCCAGCAGCATAGGGACTAGCGGGAGATACAATGAGCAGTTCTTC
CDR3: CASSIGTSGRYNEQFF

size: few
J: TRBJ2-7
V: TRBV6-5
D: TRBD1
DNA: TGTGCCAGCAGACGGGACAGGGGCAACGAGCAGTACTTC
CDR3: CASRRDRGNEQYF

size: NA
J: TRBJ1-5
V: TRBV5-1
D: NA
DNA: TGCGCCAGCAGCCCAGGCGACAGCAATCAGCCCCAGCATTTT
CDR3: CASSPGDSNQPQHF

size: NA
J: TRBJ1-1
V: TRBV5-4
D: TRBD1
DNA: TGTGCCAGCAGCTTGAACAGGGGGTTTGAAGCTTTCTTT
CDR3: CASSLNRGFEAFF

size: NA
J: TRBJ1-2
V: TRBV2
D: NA
DNA: TGTGCCAGCAGTCCTAGAAATGGCTACACCTTC
CDR3: CASSPRNGYTF

size: few
J: TRBJ1-1
V: TRBV6-5
D: NA
DNA: TGTGCCAGCAGTTATAGCCACCCTAGGAACACTGAAGCTTTCTTT
CDR3: CASSYSHPRNTEAFF

size: NA
J: TRBJ1-3
V: TRBV19
D: NA
DNA: TGTGCCAGTAGGAAGGACGGCGCGGGTGTCAACACCATATATTTT
CDR3: CASRKDGAGVNTIYF

size: NA
J: TRBJ2-3
V: TRBV7-6
D: NA
DNA: TGTGCCAGCAGCCCGGTGGGCTTTGATACGCAGTATTTT
CDR3: CASSPVGFDTQYF

size: NA
J: TRBJ1-4
V: TRBV27
D: TRBD1
DNA: TGTGCCAGCAGTTTATCGCAGGGACAGGGGTGGGAAAAACTGTTTTTT
CDR3: CASSLSQGQGWEKLFF

size: NA
J: TRBJ2-3
V: TRBV4-2
D: TRBD2
DNA: TGTGCCAGCAGCCAAGGACTAGCGGGAATGGTAGATACGCAGTATTTT
CDR3: CASSQGLAGMVDTQYF

size: NA
J: TRBJ2-1
V: TRBV19
D: TRBD2
DNA: TGTGCCAGTAGTCCGTGGACTAGCGGGAACAATGAGCAGTTCTTC
CDR3: CASSPWTSGNNEQFF

size: NA
J: TRBJ2-7
V: TRBV5-1
D: TRBD1
DNA: TGCGCCAGCAGCTTGGGGATTGGTGGACAGGGGGCCTCCTACGAGCAGTACTTC
CDR3: CASSLGIGGQGASYEQYF

size: few
J: TRBJ1-3
V: TRBV13
D: TRBD1
DNA: TGTGCCAGCAGCCAGGGACAGCCAGCTGGAAACACCATATATTTT
CDR3: CASSQGQPAGNTIYF

size: NA
J: TRBJ1-5
V: TRBV19
D: TRBD1
DNA: TGTGCCAGTAGAACAGGGGGTTCCAATCAGCCCCAGCATTTT
CDR3: CASRTGGSNQPQHF

size: NA
J: TRBJ2-7
V: TRBV28
D: TRBD1
DNA: TGTGCCAGTTCACAGGGGGCTTACGAGCAGTACTTC
CDR3: CASSQGAYEQYF

size: NA
J: TRBJ1-5
V: TRBV6-5
D: TRBD1
DNA: TGTGCCAGCAGCGATACAGGGGAGAATCAGCCCCAGCATTTT
CDR3: CASSDTGENQPQHF

size: once
J: TRBJ2-7
V: TRBV7-2
D: TRBD1
DNA: TGTGCCAGCAGCACCCCGGGACAGGCTCTCTACGAGCAGTACTTC
CDR3: CASSTPGQALYEQYF

size: few
J: TRBJ1-2
V: TRBV6-1
D: TRBD1
DNA: TGTGCCATGTCCCGGGACAGGAGAGATGGCTACACCTTC
CDR3: CAMSRDRRDGYTF

size: once
J: TRBJ1-5
V: TRBV4-1
D: NA
DNA: TGCGCCAGCAGCCAAGTTCAGAATTCCAATCAGCCCCAGCATTTT
CDR3: CASSQVQNSNQPQHF

size: NA
J: TRBJ2-5
V: TRBV6-6
D: NA
DNA: TGTGCCAGACCTTTGACGGGGGGCCACCAAGAGACCCAGTACTTC
CDR3: CARPLTGGHQETQYF

size: NA
J: TRBJ2-3
V: TRBV18
D: NA
DNA: TGTGCCAGCTCACCAGGGACATCGATTAGCACAGATACGCAGTATTTT
CDR3: CASSPGTSISTDTQYF

size: NA
J: TRBJ1-1
V: TRBV5-6
D: NA
DNA: TGTGCCAGCAGCTTGGCCGGCGGGGATACTGAAGCTTTCTTT
CDR3: CASSLAGGDTEAFF

size: NA
J: TRBJ2-7
V: TRBV14
D: NA
DNA: TGTGCCAGCAGCCAAGGGGGGGGGCGATACGAGCAGTACTTC
CDR3: CASSQGGGRYEQYF

size: NA
J: TRBJ2-7
V: TRBV9
D: NA
DNA: TGTGCCAGCAGCGTAGACGCGGGCCGCACCTACGAGCAGTACTTC
CDR3: CASSVDAGRTYEQYF

size: NA
J: TRBJ1-5
V: TRBV5-1
D: TRBD1
DNA: TGCGCCAGCAGGCCGGGGACAGTAGACAATCAGCCCCAGCATTTT
CDR3: CASRPGTVDNQPQHF

size: few
J: TRBJ1-2
V: TRBV2
D: NA
DNA: TGTGCCAGCAGTGAAGAGGTCAGGCGATCTAACTATGGCTACACCTTC
CDR3: CASSEEVRRSNYGYTF

size: few
J: TRBJ1-5
V: TRBV27
D: NA
DNA: TGTGCCAGCAGCGACAGGAGAGGGGATCAGCCCCAGCATTTT
CDR3: CASSDRRGDQPQHF

size: NA
J: TRBJ1-4
V: TRBV15
D: NA
DNA: TGTGCCACCAGCAGAGGCCTTGGGGGGGGCAGTTCTCTGGTGTTTTTT
CDR3: CATSRGLGGGSSLVFF

size: NA
J: TRBJ1-6
V: TRBV2
D: NA
DNA: TGTGCCAGCAGTGTGCGGGGGCCGTCCTATAATTCACCCCTCCACTTT
CDR3: CASSVRGPSYNSPLHF

size: NA
J: TRBJ2-1
V: TRBV29-1
D: NA
DNA: TGCAGCGTTCTCAGAGGAGGGGGCACCTACAATGAGCAGTTCTTC
CDR3: CSVLRGGGTYNEQFF